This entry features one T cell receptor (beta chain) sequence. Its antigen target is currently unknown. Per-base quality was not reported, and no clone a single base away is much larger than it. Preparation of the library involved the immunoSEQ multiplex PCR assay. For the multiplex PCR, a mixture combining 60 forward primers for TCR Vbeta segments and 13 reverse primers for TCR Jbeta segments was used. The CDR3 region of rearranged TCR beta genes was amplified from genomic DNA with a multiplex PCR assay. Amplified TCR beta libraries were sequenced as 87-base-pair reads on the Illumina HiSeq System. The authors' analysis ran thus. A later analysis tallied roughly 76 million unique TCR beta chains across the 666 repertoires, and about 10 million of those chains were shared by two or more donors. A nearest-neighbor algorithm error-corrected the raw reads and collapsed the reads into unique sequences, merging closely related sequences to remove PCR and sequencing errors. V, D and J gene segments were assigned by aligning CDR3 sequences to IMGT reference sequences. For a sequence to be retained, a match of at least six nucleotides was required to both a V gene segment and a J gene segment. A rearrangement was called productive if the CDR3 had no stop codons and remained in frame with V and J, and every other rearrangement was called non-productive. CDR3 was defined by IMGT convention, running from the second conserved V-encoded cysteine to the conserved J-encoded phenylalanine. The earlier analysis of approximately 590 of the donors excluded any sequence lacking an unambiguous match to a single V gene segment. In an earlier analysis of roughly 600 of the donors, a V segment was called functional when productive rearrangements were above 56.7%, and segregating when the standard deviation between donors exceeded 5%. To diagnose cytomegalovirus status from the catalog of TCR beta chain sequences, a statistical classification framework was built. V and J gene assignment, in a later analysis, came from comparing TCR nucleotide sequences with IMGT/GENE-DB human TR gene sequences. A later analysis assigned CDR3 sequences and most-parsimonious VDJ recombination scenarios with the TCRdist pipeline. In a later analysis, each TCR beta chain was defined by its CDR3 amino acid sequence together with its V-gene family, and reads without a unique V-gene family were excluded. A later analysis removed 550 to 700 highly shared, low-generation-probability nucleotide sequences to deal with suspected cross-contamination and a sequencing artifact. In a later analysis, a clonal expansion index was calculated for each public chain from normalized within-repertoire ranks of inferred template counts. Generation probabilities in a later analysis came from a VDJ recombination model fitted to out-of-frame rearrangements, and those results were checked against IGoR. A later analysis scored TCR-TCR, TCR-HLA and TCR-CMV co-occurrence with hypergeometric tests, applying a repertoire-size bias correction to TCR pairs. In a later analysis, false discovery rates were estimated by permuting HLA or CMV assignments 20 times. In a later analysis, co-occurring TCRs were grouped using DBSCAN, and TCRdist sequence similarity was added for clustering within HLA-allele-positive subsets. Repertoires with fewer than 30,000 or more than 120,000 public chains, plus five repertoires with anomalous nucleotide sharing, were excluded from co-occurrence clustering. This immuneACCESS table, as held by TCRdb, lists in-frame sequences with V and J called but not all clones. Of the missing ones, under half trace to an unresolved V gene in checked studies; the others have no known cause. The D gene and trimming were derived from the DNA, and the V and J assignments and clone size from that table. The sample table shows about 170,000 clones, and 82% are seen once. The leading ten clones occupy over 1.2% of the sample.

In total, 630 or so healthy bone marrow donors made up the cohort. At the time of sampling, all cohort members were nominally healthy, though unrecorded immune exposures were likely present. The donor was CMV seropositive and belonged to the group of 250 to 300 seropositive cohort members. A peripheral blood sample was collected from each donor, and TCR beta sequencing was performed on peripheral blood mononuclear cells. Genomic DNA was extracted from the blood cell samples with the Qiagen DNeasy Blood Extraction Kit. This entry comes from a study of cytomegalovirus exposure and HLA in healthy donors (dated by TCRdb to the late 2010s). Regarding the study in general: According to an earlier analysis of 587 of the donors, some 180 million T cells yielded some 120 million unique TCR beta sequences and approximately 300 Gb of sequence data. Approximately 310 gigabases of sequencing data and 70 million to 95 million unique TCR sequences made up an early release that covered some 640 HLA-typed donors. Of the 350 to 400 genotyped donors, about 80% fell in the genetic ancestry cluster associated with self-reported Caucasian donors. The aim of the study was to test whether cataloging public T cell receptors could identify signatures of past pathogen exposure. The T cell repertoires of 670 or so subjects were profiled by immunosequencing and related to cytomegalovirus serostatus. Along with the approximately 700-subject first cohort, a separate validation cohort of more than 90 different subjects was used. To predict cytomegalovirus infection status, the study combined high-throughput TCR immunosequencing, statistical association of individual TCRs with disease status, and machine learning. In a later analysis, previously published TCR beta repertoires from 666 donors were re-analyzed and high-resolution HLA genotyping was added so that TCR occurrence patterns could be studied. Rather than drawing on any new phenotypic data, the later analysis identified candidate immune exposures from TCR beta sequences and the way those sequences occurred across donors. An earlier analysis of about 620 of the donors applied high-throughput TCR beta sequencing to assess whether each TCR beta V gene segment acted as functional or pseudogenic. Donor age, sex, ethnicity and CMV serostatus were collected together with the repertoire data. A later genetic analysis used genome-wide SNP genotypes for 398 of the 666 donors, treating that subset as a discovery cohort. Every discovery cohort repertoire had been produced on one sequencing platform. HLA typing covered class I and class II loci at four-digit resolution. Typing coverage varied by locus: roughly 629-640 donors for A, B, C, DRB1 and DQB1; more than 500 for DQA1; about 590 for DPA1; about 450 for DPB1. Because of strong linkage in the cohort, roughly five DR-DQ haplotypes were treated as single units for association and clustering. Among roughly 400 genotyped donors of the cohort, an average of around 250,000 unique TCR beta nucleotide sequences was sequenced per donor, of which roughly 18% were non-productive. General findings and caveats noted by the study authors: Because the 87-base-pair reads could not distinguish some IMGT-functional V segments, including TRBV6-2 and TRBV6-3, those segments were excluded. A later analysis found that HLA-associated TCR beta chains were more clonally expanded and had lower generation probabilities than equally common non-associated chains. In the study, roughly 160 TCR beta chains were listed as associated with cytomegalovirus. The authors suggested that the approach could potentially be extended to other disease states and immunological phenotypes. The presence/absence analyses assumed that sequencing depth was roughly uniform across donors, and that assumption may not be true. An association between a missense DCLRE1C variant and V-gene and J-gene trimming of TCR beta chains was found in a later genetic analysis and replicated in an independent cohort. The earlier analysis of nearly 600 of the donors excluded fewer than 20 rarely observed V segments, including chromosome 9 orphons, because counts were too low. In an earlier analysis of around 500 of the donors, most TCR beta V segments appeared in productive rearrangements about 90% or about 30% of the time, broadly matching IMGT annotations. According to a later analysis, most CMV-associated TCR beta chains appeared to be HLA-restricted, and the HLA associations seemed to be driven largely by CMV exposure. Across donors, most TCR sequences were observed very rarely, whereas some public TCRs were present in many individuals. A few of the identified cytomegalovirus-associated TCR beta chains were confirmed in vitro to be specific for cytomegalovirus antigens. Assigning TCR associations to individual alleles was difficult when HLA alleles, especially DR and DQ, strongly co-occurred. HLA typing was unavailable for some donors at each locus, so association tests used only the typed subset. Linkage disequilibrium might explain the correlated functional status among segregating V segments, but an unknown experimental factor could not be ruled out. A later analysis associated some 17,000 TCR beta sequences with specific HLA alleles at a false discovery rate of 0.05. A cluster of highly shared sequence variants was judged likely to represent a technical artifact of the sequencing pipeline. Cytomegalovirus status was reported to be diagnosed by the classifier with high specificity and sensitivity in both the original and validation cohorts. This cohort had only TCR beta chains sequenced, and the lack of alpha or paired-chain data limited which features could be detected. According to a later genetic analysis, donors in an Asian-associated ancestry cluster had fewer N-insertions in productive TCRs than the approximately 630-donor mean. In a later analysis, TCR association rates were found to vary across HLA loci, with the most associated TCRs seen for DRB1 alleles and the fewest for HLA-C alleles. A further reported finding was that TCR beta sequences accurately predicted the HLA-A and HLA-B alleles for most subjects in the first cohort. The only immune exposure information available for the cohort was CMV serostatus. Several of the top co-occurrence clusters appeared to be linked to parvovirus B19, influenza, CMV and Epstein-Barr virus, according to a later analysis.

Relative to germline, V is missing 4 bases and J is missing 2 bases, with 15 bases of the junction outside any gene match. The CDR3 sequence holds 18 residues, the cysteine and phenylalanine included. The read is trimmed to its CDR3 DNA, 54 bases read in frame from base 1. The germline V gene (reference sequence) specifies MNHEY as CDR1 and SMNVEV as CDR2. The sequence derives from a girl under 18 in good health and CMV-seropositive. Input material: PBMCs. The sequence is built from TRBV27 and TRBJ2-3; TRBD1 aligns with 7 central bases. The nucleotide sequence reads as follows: TGTGCCAGCAGTTATTTTTCTTTTGAAGGGACAGACACAGATACGCAGTATTTT. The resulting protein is CASSYFSFEGTDTDTQYF.